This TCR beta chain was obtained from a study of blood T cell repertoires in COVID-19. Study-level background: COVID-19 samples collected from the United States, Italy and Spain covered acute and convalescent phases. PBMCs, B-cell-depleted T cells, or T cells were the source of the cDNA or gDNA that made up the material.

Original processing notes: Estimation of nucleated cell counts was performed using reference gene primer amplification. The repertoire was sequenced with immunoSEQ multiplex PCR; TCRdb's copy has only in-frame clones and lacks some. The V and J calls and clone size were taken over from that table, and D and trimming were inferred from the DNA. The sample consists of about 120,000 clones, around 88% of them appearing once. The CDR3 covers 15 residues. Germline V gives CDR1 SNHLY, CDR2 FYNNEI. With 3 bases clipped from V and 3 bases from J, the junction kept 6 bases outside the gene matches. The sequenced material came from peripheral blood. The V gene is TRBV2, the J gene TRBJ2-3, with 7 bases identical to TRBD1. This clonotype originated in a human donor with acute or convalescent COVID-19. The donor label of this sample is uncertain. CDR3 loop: CASSDRGSITDTQYF. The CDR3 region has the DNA TGTGCCAGCAGTGACAGGGGGTCCATTACAGATACGCAGTATTTT.